These 21 T cell receptor beta chains share one sample of origin, sequenced in a study of blood T cell repertoires in COVID-19. Assay: immunoSEQ multiplex PCR; the TCRdb copy retains only in-frame clones and omits some. The sample records around 260,000 clones, 91% being singletons. The sequenced material came from peripheral blood. The source is a woman aged 30 to 39 with COVID-19, enrolled during active disease.

This chain joins TRBV6-2 or TRBV6-3 and TRBJ1-5, with 10 bases matching TRBD1. Trimming at V came to 5 bases and at J to 7 bases, leaving 8 bases not matched to a gene. The CDR3 is made up of 15 amino acids. Germline V gene data show CDR1 as MNHEY and CDR2 as SVGEGT. CDR3 region: CASSPLDRGSQPQHF. The CDR3 DNA is TGTGCCAGCAGTCCCTTGGACAGGGGGAGCCAGCCCCAGCATTTT.

This chain connects TRBV30 to TRBJ2-3; unclear D gene. V was shortened by 1 base and J by 7 bases, with 6 bases between the two germline ends. The CDR3 consists of 11 residues. Germline values: CDR1 GTSNPN, CDR2 SVGIG (reference sequence). CDR3 sequence (DNA): TGTGCCTGGAGTGGCGATAATACGCAGTATTTT. This sequence encodes CAWSGDNTQYF.

The chain recombines TRBV27 with TRBJ1-2; tentative D call: TRBD1 (6 bases). Trimming took off 2 bases at V and 7 bases at J, with 11 bases between the two ends. This CDR3 spans 13 amino acids. CDR1 and CDR2 from the germline V gene are MNHEY and SMNVEV (reference sequence). The CDR3 loop reads CASSLRGGGGYTF. The CDR3 coding sequence is TGTGCCAGCAGTTTAAGGGGGGGCGGTGGCTACACCTTC.

V and J are TRBV11-2 and TRBJ2-5, with TRBD2 matching over 7 bases. Germline V gene sequence: CDR1 SGHAT, CDR2 FQNNGV. The ends lost 2 bases at V and 2 bases at J; junction bases unmatched: 8. The CDR3 has 16 residues. Here the CDR3 DNA reads TGTGCCAGCAGCTTATATCTGCGGGAGCCACAAGAGACCCAGTACTTC. It specifies CASSLYLREPQETQYF.

This chain joins TRBV7-9 and TRBJ1-1; no definite D call. The CDR3 loop spans 13 amino acids. V was pared by 1 base and J by 5 bases, with 8 bases between. The V gene's germline CDR1 is SEHNR and CDR2 FQNEAQ (reference sequence). Here the CDR3 reads CASSLDPGTEAFF. The CDR3 DNA follows: TGTGCCAGCAGCTTAGATCCGGGGACTGAAGCTTTCTTT.

V and J are TRBV7-8 and TRBJ2-5, with D perhaps TRBD2 (6 bases). V shed 0 bases and J shed 3 bases, with 8 bases lying between them. The length of the CDR3 is 14 residues. The V gene's germline CDR1 is SGHVS and CDR2 FQNEAQ. The CDR3 DNA is TGTGCCAGCAGCTTAGCGTGGGGGGAAGAGACCCAGTACTTC. This gives the protein CASSLAWGEETQYF.

The chain combines TRBV5-1 with TRBJ2-1; 9 nucleotides match TRBD2. The germline V gene encodes CDR1 SGHRS and CDR2 YFSETQ. There are 15 residues in the CDR3. The V and J ends lost 6 bases and 4 bases, in that order; junction bases with no gene match: 8. The CDR3 spells CASTTTSGQYNEQFF. CDR3 DNA: TGCGCCAGCACGACAACTAGCGGGCAGTACAATGAGCAGTTCTTC.

The chain links TRBV14 to TRBJ1-1, with D perhaps matching TRBD1 (5 bases). This CDR3 region has 15 residues. The germline CDR1 and CDR2 sequences are SGHDN and FVKESK. V lost 4 bases and J 0 bases, leaving 12 bases between the germline ends. In DNA, the CDR3 is TGTGCCAGCAGCCTATCGGGACTGATGAACACTGAAGCTTTCTTT. It encodes CASSLSGLMNTEAFF.

The gene calls are TRBV15 and TRBJ1-3; possibly TRBD1 for D (5 bases). Germline V gene sequence: CDR1 LNHNV, CDR2 YYDKDF (reference sequence). Between the trimmed V and J ends, which lost 1 base and 4 bases, there was a span of 8 bases. The CDR3 consists of 14 residues. In DNA form, the CDR3 reads TGTGCCACCAGCAGAGCAGGGCGCGGAAACACCATATATTTT. It specifies CATSRAGRGNTIYF.

This chain uses TRBV3-1 (or the pseudogene TRBV3-2) with TRBJ1-1, with D maybe TRBD1 (5 bases). The CDR3 has 12 residues. CDR1 LGHDT and CDR2 YNNKEL come from the germline V gene (reference sequence). V was trimmed by 0 bases and J by 8 bases, leaving 7 bases between them. As DNA, the CDR3 is TGTGCCAGCAGCCAAGAGTACAGGGAAGCTTTCTTT. Its translation is CASSQEYREAFF.

The gene calls are TRBV3-1 (or the pseudogene TRBV3-2) and TRBJ1-4; 9 bases align to TRBD1. V dropped 5 bases and J dropped 1; count of bases not matched to a gene: 2. Germline V CDR1 and CDR2: LGHDT, YNNKEL (reference sequence). The CDR3 length is 15 residues. CDR3 coding DNA: TGTGCCAGCAGCACAGGGGGCGGAACTAATGAAAAACTGTTTTTT. This sequence encodes CASSTGGGTNEKLFF.

V usage is TRBV2 and J usage is TRBJ1-4, with D possibly being TRBD1 (5 bases). V gave up 4 bases and J gave up 4 bases, with 13 bases separating them. The germline CDR1 and CDR2 sequences are SNHLY and FYNNEI. The CDR3 has 15 residues. CDR3 amino acids: CASSVSGLGNEKLFF. For the CDR3, the DNA is TGTGCCAGCAGTGTATCAGGGTTGGGTAATGAAAAACTGTTTTTT.

The V and J genes are TRBV19 and TRBJ1-3, with D hard to call. The germline V gene has CDR1 LNHDA and CDR2 SQIVND (reference sequence). Between the trimmed V and J ends, which lost 6 bases and 1 base, there was a span of 10 bases. The CDR3 consists of 14 residues. Here the CDR3 reads CASSTDGSGNTIYF. DNA for the CDR3: TGTGCCAGTAGCACAGACGGTTCTGGAAACACCATATATTTT.

CDR3 sequence: CASSNKQGDTEAFF. CDR3 nucleotides: TGTGCCAGCAGCAATAAACAGGGGGACACTGAAGCTTTCTTT. This chain connects TRBV11-2 to TRBJ1-1, with 8 positions matching TRBD1. Germline CDR1 reads SGHAT; CDR2 reads FQNNGV. With 5 bases clipped from V and 3 bases from J, the junction kept 5 bases outside the gene matches. CDR3 length equals 14 residues.

The V and J genes are TRBV11-2 and TRBJ2-7, with D possibly being TRBD2 (5 bases). V lost 1 base and J 1 base, leaving 8 bases between the germline ends. The CDR3 has 14 amino acids. From germline, CDR1 is SGHAT and CDR2 FQNNGV. The CDR3 loop is CASSLGAGSYEQYF. CDR3 bases: TGTGCCAGCAGCTTAGGGGCGGGTTCCTACGAGCAGTACTTC.

This clone was detected only once. J is TRBJ2-1 and V is TRBV11-2, with a possible D match to TRBD2 (6 bases). CDR1 SGHAT and CDR2 FQNNGV come from the germline V gene. This CDR3 region has 17 residues. Deletions cut 5 bases from V and 0 bases from J, with 17 bases between. The chain's CDR3 is CASSPLGGTSSYNEQFF. The CDR3 DNA is TGTGCCAGCAGCCCGCTCGGCGGGACCAGCTCCTACAATGAGCAGTTCTTC.

The chain has TRBV28 and TRBJ1-4, with D maybe TRBD1 (5 bases). The germline V gene encodes CDR1 MDHEN and CDR2 SYDVKM. V was cut by 8 bases and J by 4 bases, with 8 bases left in between. The CDR3 runs to 12 residues. CDR3 nucleotides: TGTGCCAGCCAGGGAAGTAATGAAAAACTGTTTTTT. Protein sequence: CASQGSNEKLFF.

The V gene is TRBV25-1, the J gene TRBJ1-3; unclear D gene. Per germline, CDR1 MGHDK and CDR2 SYGVNS. The CDR3 contains 15 residues. With 3 bases removed from V and 0 bases from J, the gap between germline ends came to 9 bases. In nucleotides, the CDR3 is TGTGCCAGCAGTGATACAGTAACCTCTGGAAACACCATATATTTT. Translated, it gives CASSDTVTSGNTIYF.

The chain couples TRBV28 to TRBJ2-1; possibly TRBD1 for D (6 bases). Germline values: CDR1 MDHEN, CDR2 SYDVKM. The CDR3 covers 16 residues. V lost 7 bases to trimming and J lost 0 bases, with 16 bases between them. The CDR3 DNA follows: TGTGCCAGCAATAGACAGGCCTATAGCTCCTACAATGAGCAGTTCTTC. Protein product: CASNRQAYSSYNEQFF.

CDR3 region: CASSSGLSGVPNEQFF. Here the CDR3 DNA reads TGTGCCAGCAGCTCGGGTCTGTCGGGAGTTCCGAATGAGCAGTTCTTC. The chain links TRBV5-4 to TRBJ2-1; TRBD2 might be the D (6 bases). The CDR3 length is 16 residues. Trimming cost V 3 bases and J 7 bases, with 20 bases left between them. From germline, CDR1 is SGHNT and CDR2 YYREEE (reference sequence).

The chain combines TRBV11-2 with TRBJ1-4, with D maybe TRBD1 (5 bases). Trimming took off 5 bases at V and 0 bases at J, with 13 bases between the two ends. This CDR3 has 16 residues. Germline CDR1 reads SGHAT; CDR2 reads FQNNGV. The CDR3 loop is CASSLGTVATNEKLFF. In DNA, the CDR3 is TGTGCCAGCAGCCTCGGGACTGTTGCAACTAATGAAAAACTGTTTTTT.